This TCR beta chain emerged from a study of T-cell memory formation after mild COVID-19. At the level of the study: Among the donors, TCR clusters were largely specific to each donor. Overall study findings and caveats: In second-wave clones peaking day 37, SARS-CoV-2 specificity remained unconfirmed. There was a balanced CD4/CD8 profile in clones contracting day 15 to 85, and later expanders leaned CD4+.

This clonotype was detected a few times. The antigen remains unidentified. Germline values: CDR1 SGDLS, CDR2 YYNGEE. The CDR3 runs to 15 residues. V gave up 4 bases and J gave up 6 bases; unmatched junction bases: 6. Each CDR3 protein gets one entry after TCRdb re-called the 5' RACE reads with MiXCR. The sample includes 270,000 or so distinct CDR3 sequences, roughly 18% of them seen just once. The sequencing input was PBMCs or a T cell subset sorted from them (not recorded which). This TCR derives from a man younger than 30 who had mild COVID-19 (a few samples of this study predate the infection). Cell type and time point are not known. The chain is built from TRBV9 and TRBJ1-5; 11 positions agree with TRBD1. The CDR3 DNA follows: TGTGCCAGCAGCCCGGGGACAGGGGGAGGTCAGCCCCAGCATTTT. Amino acid sequence: CASSPGTGGGQPQHF. The whole variable domain, filled in from reference TRBV9 and TRBJ1-5, reads DSGVTQTPKHLITATGQRVTLRCSPRSGDLSVYWYQQSLDQGLQFLIQYYNGEERAKGNILERFSAQQFPDLHSELNLSSLELGDSALYFCASSPGTGGGQPQHFGDGTRLSIL.